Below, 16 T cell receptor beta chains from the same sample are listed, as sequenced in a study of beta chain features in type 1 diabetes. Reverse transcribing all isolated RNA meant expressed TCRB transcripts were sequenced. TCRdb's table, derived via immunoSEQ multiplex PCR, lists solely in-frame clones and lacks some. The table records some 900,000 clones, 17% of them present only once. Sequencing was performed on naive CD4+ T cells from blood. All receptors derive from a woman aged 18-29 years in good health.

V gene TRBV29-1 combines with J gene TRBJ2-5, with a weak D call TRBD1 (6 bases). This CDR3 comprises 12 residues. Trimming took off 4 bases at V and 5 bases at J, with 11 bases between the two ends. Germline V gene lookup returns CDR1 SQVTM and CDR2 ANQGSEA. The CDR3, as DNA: TGCAGCGTTGCGACAGGTCGGGAGACCCAGTACTTC. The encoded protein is CSVATGRETQYF.

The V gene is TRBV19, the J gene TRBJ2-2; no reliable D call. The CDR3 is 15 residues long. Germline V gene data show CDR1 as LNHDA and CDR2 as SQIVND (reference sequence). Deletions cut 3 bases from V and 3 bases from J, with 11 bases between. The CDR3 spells CASSIGGSHTGELFF. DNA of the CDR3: TGTGCCAGTAGTATCGGCGGCTCCCACACCGGGGAGCTGTTTTTT.

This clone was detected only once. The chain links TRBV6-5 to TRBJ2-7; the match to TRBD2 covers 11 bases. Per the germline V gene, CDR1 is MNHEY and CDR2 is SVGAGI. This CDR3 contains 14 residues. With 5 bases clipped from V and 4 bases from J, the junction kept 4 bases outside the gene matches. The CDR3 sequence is CASSQLAGAYEQYF. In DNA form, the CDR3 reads TGTGCCAGCAGTCAACTAGCGGGAGCATACGAGCAGTACTTC.

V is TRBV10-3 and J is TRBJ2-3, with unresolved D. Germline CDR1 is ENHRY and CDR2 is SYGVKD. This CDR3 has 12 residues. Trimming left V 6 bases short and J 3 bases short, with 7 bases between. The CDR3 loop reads CAISGRTDTQYF. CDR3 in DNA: TGTGCCATCAGCGGCAGGACAGATACGCAGTATTTT.

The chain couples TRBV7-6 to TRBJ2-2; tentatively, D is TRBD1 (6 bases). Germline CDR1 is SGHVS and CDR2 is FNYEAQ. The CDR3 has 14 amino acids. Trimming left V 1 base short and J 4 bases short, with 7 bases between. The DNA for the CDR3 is TGTGCCAGCAGCTTAGGGACAGCCACCGGGGAGCTGTTTTTT. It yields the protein CASSLGTATGELFF.

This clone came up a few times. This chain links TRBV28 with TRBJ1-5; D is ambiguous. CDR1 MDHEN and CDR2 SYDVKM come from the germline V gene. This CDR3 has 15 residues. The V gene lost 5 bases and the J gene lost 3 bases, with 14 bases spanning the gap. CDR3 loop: CASSTPFSSNQPQHF. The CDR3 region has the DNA TGTGCCAGCAGTACCCCCTTTTCGTCCAATCAGCCCCAGCATTTT.

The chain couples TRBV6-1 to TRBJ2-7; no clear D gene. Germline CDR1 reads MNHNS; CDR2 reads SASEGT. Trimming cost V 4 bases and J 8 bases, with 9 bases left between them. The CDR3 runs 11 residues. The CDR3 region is CASSVFSQQYF. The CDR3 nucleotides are TGTGCCAGCAGTGTCTTTTCGCAGCAGTACTTC.

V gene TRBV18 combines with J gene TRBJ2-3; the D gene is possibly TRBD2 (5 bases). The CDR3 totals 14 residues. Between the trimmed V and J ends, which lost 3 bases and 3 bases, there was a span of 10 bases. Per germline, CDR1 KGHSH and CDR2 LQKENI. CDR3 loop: CASSPGVTTDTQYF. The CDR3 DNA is TGTGCCAGCTCACCGGGAGTTACAACAGATACGCAGTATTTT.

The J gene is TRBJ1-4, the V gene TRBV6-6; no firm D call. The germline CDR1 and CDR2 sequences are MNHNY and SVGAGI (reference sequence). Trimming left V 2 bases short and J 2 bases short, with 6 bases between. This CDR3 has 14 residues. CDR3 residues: CASSYGRTNEKLFF. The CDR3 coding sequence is TGTGCCAGCAGTTACGGGAGGACTAATGAAAAACTGTTTTTT.

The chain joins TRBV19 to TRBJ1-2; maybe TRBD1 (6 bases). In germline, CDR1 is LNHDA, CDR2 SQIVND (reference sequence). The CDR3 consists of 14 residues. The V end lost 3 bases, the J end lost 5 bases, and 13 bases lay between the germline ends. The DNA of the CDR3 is TGTGCCAGTAGTATCCAGACAGGATCATATGGCTACACCTTC. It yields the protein CASSIQTGSYGYTF.

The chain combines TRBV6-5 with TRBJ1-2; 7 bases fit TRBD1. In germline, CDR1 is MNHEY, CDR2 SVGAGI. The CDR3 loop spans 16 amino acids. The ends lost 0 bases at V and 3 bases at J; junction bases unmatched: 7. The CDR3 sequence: CASSYSRQGLDYGYTF. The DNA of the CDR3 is TGTGCCAGCAGTTACTCCCGACAGGGATTAGACTATGGCTACACCTTC.

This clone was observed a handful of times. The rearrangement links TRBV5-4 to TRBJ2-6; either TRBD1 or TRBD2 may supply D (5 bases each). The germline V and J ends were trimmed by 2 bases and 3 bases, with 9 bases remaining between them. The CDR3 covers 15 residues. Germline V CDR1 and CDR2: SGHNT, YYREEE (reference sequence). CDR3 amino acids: CASSFGASGANVLTF. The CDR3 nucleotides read TGTGCCAGCAGCTTCGGGGCGAGTGGGGCCAACGTCCTGACTTTC.

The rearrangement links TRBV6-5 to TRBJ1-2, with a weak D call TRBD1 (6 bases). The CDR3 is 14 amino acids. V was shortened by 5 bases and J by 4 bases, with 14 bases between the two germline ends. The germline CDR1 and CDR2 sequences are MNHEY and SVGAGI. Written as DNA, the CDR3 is TGTGCCAGCAGTCCTACGGACAGACTCTATGGCTACACCTTC. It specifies CASSPTDRLYGYTF.

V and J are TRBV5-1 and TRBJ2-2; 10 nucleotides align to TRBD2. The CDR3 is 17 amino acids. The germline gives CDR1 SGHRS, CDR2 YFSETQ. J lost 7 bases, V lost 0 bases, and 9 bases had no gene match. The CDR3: CASSLAAGGPSSGELFF. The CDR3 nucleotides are TGCGCCAGCAGCTTGGCAGCGGGAGGGCCTTCCAGCGGGGAGCTGTTTTTT.

CDR3 residues: CASSLHTGNQPQHF. CDR3 sequence (DNA): TGTGCCAGCAGTTTACATACAGGGAATCAGCCCCAGCATTTT. The V gene is TRBV28, the J gene TRBJ1-5; perhaps TRBD1 as D (6 bases). The CDR3 covers 14 residues. Germline values: CDR1 MDHEN, CDR2 SYDVKM. V was clipped by 2 bases and J by 4 bases, with 9 bases between them.

The CDR3 nucleotides read TGTGCCAGCAGCCAGGGGACTTACCCACCCCTCCACTTT. It translates to CASSQGTYPPLHF. The chain employs TRBV14 and TRBJ1-6; weak D call: TRBD1 (5 bases). This CDR3 has 13 amino acids. Trimming left V 3 bases short and J 11 bases short, with 11 bases between. The V gene's germline CDR1 is SGHDN and CDR2 FVKESK. The complete variable domain, with remaining parts taken from reference TRBV14 and TRBJ1-6, reads EAGVTQFPSHSVIEKGQTVTLRCDPISGHDNLYWYRRVMGKEIKFLLHFVKESKQDESGMPNNRFLAERTGGTYSTLKVQPAELEDSGVYFCASSQGTYPPLHFGNGTRLTVT.